This T cell receptor beta chain was obtained from a study of T cells in Graves' hyperthyroidism and ophthalmopathy. Study at large: Peripheral blood was drawn at first diagnosis, prior to all treatment.

Regarding the study as a whole: Within blood appeared most thyroid clonotypes that had expanded above 0.001.

This clonotype appeared many times. The antigen remains undetermined. Each 10 ml fresh peripheral blood draw supplied the PBMCs. What was amplified from RNA transcripts were TCR beta CDR3 regions. In the first-round RT-PCR of the TCR CDR3, the HTBI primer set was used. TCRdb re-called the multiplex PCR reads through MiXCR, storing one row per CDR3 protein. The table lists 600,000 or so distinct CDR3 sequences, about 16% of them singletons. Between the trimmed V and J ends, which lost 0 bases and 0 bases, there was a span of 7 bases. Per germline, CDR1 MGHRA and CDR2 YSYEKL. CDR3 length: 15 amino acids. V gene TRBV4-1 combines with J gene TRBJ2-3; D is uncertain. The source material was blood. The sequence came from a woman in her 30s with Graves' hyperthyroidism. The chain's CDR3 is CASSQDPHSTDTQYF. CDR3 nucleotides: TGCGCCAGCAGCCAAGATCCACACAGCACAGATACGCAGTATTTT.